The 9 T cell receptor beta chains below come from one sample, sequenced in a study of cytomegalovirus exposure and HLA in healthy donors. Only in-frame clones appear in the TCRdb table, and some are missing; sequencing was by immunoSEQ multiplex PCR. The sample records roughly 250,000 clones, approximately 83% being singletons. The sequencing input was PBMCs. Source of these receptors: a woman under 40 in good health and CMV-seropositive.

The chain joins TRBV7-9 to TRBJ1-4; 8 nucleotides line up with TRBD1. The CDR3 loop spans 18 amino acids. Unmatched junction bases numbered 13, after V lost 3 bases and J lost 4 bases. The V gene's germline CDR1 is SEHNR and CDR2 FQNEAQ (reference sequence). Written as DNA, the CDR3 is TGTGCCAGCAGCTTGGGGCCGGGACAGGAAATAGTTAATGAAAAACTGTTTTTT. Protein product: CASSLGPGQEIVNEKLFF.

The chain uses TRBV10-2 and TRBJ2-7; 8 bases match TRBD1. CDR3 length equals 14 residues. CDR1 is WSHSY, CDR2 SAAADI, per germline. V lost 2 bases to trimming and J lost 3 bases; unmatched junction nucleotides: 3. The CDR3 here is CASSEAGGNYEQYF. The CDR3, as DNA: TGCGCCAGCAGTGAGGCAGGGGGCAACTACGAGCAGTACTTC.

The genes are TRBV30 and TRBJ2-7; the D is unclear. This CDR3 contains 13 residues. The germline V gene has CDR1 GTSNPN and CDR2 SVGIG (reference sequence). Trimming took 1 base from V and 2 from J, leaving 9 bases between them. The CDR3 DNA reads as TGTGCCTGGAGTGGAGGAGCCCCCTACGAGCAGTACTTC. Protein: CAWSGGAPYEQYF.

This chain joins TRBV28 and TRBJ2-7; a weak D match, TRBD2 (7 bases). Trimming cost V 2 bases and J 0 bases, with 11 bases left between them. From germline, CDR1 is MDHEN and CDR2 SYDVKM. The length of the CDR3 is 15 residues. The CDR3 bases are TGTGCCAGCAGTTTAGGGGGGGCGACCTCCTACGAGCAGTACTTC. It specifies CASSLGGATSYEQYF.

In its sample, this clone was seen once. The CDR3 nucleotides are TGTGCCAGCAGTCTACAGGGGGGCCGGGGTGACACTGAAGCTTTCTTT. Protein: CASSLQGGRGDTEAFF. J is TRBJ1-1 and V is TRBV27; TRBD1 matches at 8 bases. In germline, CDR1 is MNHEY, CDR2 SMNVEV (reference sequence). With 5 bases clipped from V and 3 bases from J, the junction kept 11 bases outside the gene matches. This CDR3 is built from 16 residues.

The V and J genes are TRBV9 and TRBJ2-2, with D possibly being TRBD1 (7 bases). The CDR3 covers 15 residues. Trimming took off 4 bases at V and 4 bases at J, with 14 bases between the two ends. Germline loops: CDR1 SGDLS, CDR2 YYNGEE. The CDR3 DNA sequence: TGTGCCAGCAGCCCCACGCAGGGGGGCACCGGGGAGCTGTTTTTT. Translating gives CASSPTQGGTGELFF.

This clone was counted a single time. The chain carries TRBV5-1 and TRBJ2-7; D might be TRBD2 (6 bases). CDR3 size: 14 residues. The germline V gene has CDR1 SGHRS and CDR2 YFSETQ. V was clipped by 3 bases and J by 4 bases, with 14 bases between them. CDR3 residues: CASSSGTPTYEQYF. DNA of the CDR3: TGCGCCAGCAGCTCCGGGACTCCGACTTACGAGCAGTACTTC. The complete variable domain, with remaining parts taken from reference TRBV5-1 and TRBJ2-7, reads KAGVTQTPRYLIKTRGQQVTLSCSPISGHRSVSWYQQTPGQGLQFLFEYFSETQRNKGNFPGRFSGRQFSNSRSEMNVSTLELGDSALYLCASSSGTPTYEQYFGPGTRLTVT.

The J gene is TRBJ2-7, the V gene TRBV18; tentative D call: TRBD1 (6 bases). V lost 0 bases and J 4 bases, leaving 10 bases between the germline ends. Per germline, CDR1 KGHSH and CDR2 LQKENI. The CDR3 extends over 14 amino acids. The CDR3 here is CASSPPGHNYEQYF. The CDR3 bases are TGTGCCAGCTCACCACCGGGACATAATTACGAGCAGTACTTC. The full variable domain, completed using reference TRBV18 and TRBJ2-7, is NAGVMQNPRHLVRRRGQEARLRCSPMKGHSHVYWYRQLPEEGLKFMVYLQKENIIDESGMPKERFSAEFPKEGPSILRIQQVVRGDSAAYFCASSPPGHNYEQYFGPGTRLTVT.

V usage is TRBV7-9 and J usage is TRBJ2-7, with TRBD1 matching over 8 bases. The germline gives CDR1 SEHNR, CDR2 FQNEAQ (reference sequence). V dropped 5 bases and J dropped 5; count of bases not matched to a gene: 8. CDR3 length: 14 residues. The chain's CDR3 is CASSPRQGPDEQYF. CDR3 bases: TGTGCCAGCAGCCCCCGACAGGGGCCAGACGAGCAGTACTTC.